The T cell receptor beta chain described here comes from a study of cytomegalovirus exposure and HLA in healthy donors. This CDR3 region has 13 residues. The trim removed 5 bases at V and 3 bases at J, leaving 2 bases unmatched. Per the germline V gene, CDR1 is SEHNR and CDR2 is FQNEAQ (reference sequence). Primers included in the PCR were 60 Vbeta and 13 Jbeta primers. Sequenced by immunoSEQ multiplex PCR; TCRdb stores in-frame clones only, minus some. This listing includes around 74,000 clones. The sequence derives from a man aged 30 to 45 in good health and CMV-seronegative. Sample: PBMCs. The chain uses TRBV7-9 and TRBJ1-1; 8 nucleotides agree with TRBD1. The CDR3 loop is CASSQQGDTEAFF. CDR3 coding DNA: TGTGCCAGCAGCCAACAGGGGGACACTGAAGCTTTCTTT. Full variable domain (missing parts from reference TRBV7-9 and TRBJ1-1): DTGVSQNPRHKITKRGQNVTFRCDPISEHNRLYWYRQTLGQGPEFLTYFQNEAQLEKSRLLSDRFSAERPKGSFSTLEIQRTEQGDSAMYLCASSQQGDTEAFFGQGTRLTVV.